Listed here are 19 T cell receptor beta chains from one sample, sequenced in a study of OX40 agonist ivuxolimab in advanced cancers. The data were produced by immunoSEQ multiplex PCR, yet TCRdb's version contains in-frame clones alone and is incomplete. The table records approximately 76,000 clones, over 75% of them present only once. The sequenced sample was CD4+ or CD8+ T cells sorted from blood, obtained in a trial of the OX40 agonist ivuxolimab. Receptors originate from an adult with an advanced solid tumor such as melanoma, head and neck, liver or kidney cancer.

This clone occurred a few times. The chain uses TRBV19 and TRBJ2-7; D is unresolved. The V gene lost 3 bases and the J gene lost 2 bases, with 11 bases spanning the gap. The germline gives CDR1 LNHDA, CDR2 SQIVND (reference sequence). The CDR3 spans 14 residues. For the CDR3, the DNA is TGTGCCAGTAGTATTCCAGGTGTGACCTACGAGCAGTACTTC. Translating gives CASSIPGVTYEQYF. Full variable domain (outside the CDR3, taken from reference TRBV19 and TRBJ2-7): DGGITQSPKYLFRKEGQNVTLSCEQNLNHDAMYWYRQDPGQGLRLIYYSQIVNDFQKGDIAEGYSVSREKKESFPLTVTSAQKNPTAFYLCASSIPGVTYEQYFGPGTRLTVT.

This clone was counted a few times. The J gene is TRBJ1-4, the V gene TRBV19; a possible D gene is TRBD1 (5 bases). V was cut by 3 bases and J by 8 bases, with 16 bases left in between. This CDR3 has 15 amino acids. CDR1 LNHDA and CDR2 SQIVND come from the germline V gene (reference sequence). CDR3 nucleotides: TGTGCCAGTAGTATTTCCGGGACGGCGATGGAAAAACTGTTTTTT. Translating gives CASSISGTAMEKLFF.

This chain connects TRBV15 to TRBJ2-2; TRBD1 is a possible D gene (6 bases). The V and J ends lost 0 bases and 3 bases respectively, with 20 bases between them. The germline CDR1 and CDR2 sequences are LNHNV and YYDKDF (reference sequence). CDR3 length equals 19 residues. CDR3 protein: CATSRDPPNRAWDTGELFF. The DNA of the CDR3 is TGTGCCACCAGCAGAGATCCGCCTAACAGGGCATGGGACACCGGGGAGCTGTTTTTT.

The chain is built from TRBV9 and TRBJ2-1; 8 bases line up with TRBD2. CDR3 length equals 17 residues. Trimming took 1 base from V and 8 from J; bases not matched to a gene: 14. Germline CDR1 reads SGDLS; CDR2 reads YYNGEE. CDR3 sequence: CASSVSSGRPTVHEQFF. The CDR3 DNA reads as TGTGCCAGCAGCGTATCAAGCGGGAGACCTACCGTCCATGAGCAGTTCTTC.

V usage is TRBV7-2 and J usage is TRBJ1-5; D perhaps matches TRBD1 (6 bases). Trimming removed 2 bases at V and 3 bases at J, with 8 bases between. From germline, CDR1 is SGHTA and CDR2 FQGNSA. The CDR3 consists of 14 residues. CDR3 sequence reads: CASSLRQDNQPQHF. The CDR3 region has the DNA TGTGCCAGCAGCTTACGACAGGACAATCAGCCCCAGCATTTT. The whole variable domain, remainder taken from reference TRBV7-2 and TRBJ1-5, is GAGVSQSPSNKVTEKGKDVELRCDPISGHTALYWYRQSLGQGLEFLIYFQGNSAPDKSGLPSDRFSAERTGGSVSTLTIQRTQQEDSAVYLCASSLRQDNQPQHFGDGTRLSIL.

The rearrangement uses TRBV19 and TRBJ1-1; D is unresolved. The CDR3 runs 12 residues. CDR1 is LNHDA, CDR2 SQIVND, per germline (reference sequence). V shed 4 bases and J shed 11 bases, with 14 bases lying between them. CDR3 in amino acids: CASSTGRLDAFF. CDR3 DNA sequence: TGTGCCAGTAGTACCGGACGGCTTGACGCTTTCTTT. Variable domain in full (rest from reference TRBV19 and TRBJ1-1): DGGITQSPKYLFRKEGQNVTLSCEQNLNHDAMYWYRQDPGQGLRLIYYSQIVNDFQKGDIAEGYSVSREKKESFPLTVTSAQKNPTAFYLCASSTGRLDAFFGQGTRLTVV.

This chain joins TRBV9 and TRBJ1-5; no clear D gene. Trimming removed 0 bases at V and 4 bases at J, with 5 bases between. This CDR3 spans 13 amino acids. Germline V CDR1 and CDR2: SGDLS, YYNGEE. The CDR3 coding sequence is TGTGCCAGCAGCGTAGGCACGAATCAGCCCCAGCATTTT. Protein product: CASSVGTNQPQHF.

The rearrangement links TRBV6-6 to TRBJ1-1; no clear D. The V gene's germline CDR1 is MNHNY and CDR2 SVGAGI (reference sequence). CDR3 length: 13 amino acids. Deletions cut 2 bases from V and 4 bases from J, with 8 bases between. The CDR3 nucleotides read TGTGCCAGCAGTTACAAGATTAGCACTGAAGCTTTCTTT. This encodes CASSYKISTEAFF.

This chain joins TRBV5-1 and TRBJ1-2; D possibly corresponds to TRBD1 (5 bases). V was clipped by 6 bases and J by 6 bases, with 12 bases between them. This CDR3 is 12 amino acids long. In germline, CDR1 is SGHRS, CDR2 YFSETQ. CDR3 nucleotides: TGCGCCAGCACCGAGAGAGGGGATGGCTACACCTTC. Translating gives CASTERGDGYTF.

The CDR3: CASSVEAGGPETQYF. The CDR3 nucleotides read TGTGCCAGCAGCGTAGAGGCGGGAGGGCCAGAGACCCAGTACTTC. The gene calls are TRBV9 and TRBJ2-5; TRBD2 agrees at 9 bases. The CDR3 spans 15 residues. V shed 0 bases and J 4 bases; nucleotides not matched to a gene: 4. The germline gives CDR1 SGDLS, CDR2 YYNGEE. The full variable domain, with the rest looked up from reference TRBV9 and TRBJ2-5, is DSGVTQTPKHLITATGQRVTLRCSPRSGDLSVYWYQQSLDQGLQFLIQYYNGEERAKGNILERFSAQQFPDLHSELNLSSLELGDSALYFCASSVEAGGPETQYFGPGTRLLVL.

The chain is built from TRBV7-2 and TRBJ1-1, with a weak D call TRBD1 (6 bases). V was cut by 5 bases and J by 2 bases, with 15 bases left in between. The CDR3 is 15 residues long. The germline V gene encodes CDR1 SGHTA and CDR2 FQGNSA. CDR3 in DNA: TGTGCCAGCAGCCCCCCGGGGACAATAAACACTGAAGCTTTCTTT. Translated: CASSPPGTINTEAFF.

The V gene is TRBV29-1, the J gene TRBJ2-7; 8 bases agree with TRBD1. Germline V gene lookup returns CDR1 SQVTM and CDR2 ANQGSEA. V lost 0 bases and J lost 2; bases outside the gene matches: 6. The CDR3 sequence is 15 residues long. CDR3 amino acids: CSVEDSGTGTYEQYF. Here the CDR3 DNA reads TGCAGCGTTGAAGATTCGGGGACAGGTACCTACGAGCAGTACTTC.

Comment on this clone: The sample has other DNA sequences that encode this CDR3 too. The DNA for the CDR3 is TGTGCCAGCTCACCACAGGGCAGTGAAGCTTTCTTT. Protein product: CASSPQGSEAFF. V gene TRBV18 combines with J gene TRBJ1-1, with D unclear. The germline V and J ends were trimmed by 1 base and 7 bases, with 7 bases remaining between them. Germline CDR1 reads KGHSH; CDR2 reads LQKENI. This CDR3 is built from 12 residues. Drawing the rest from reference TRBV18 and TRBJ1-1, the complete variable domain is NAGVMQNPRHLVRRRGQEARLRCSPMKGHSHVYWYRQLPEEGLKFMVYLQKENIIDESGMPKERFSAEFPKEGPSILRIQQVVRGDSAAYFCASSPQGSEAFFGQGTRLTVV.

V and J are TRBV6-6 and TRBJ2-1; the D is unclear. Between the trimmed V and J ends, which lost 4 bases and 0 bases, there was a span of 13 bases. The length of the CDR3 is 16 residues. Germline-derived CDR1 and CDR2 are MNHNY and SVGAGI (reference sequence). DNA for the CDR3: TGTGCCAGCAGTTCCCCGGGCCTTGGCTCCTACAATGAGCAGTTCTTC. Translating it yields CASSSPGLGSYNEQFF.

The sample holds a few counts of this clone. The chain uses TRBV29-1 and TRBJ2-7; the D is unclear. This CDR3 is 12 amino acids long. Deletions cut 3 bases from V and 7 bases from J, with 13 bases between. Per germline, CDR1 SQVTM and CDR2 ANQGSEA. The CDR3 loop is CSVEASRGEQYF. CDR3 in DNA: TGCAGCGTTGAGGCCTCCCGAGGAGAGCAGTACTTC.

This clone was recorded many times. At the DNA level, this CDR3 is encoded by other sequences in the same sample as well. J is TRBJ2-7 and V is TRBV6-1; D is unresolved. This CDR3 has 12 residues. The germline V gene has CDR1 MNHNS and CDR2 SASEGT. V lost 8 bases, J lost 1 base, and 9 bases lay in between. CDR3 sequence: CASSLRSYEQYF. The DNA for the CDR3 is TGTGCCAGCTCCCTGAGATCCTACGAGCAGTACTTC.

V is TRBV7-6 and J is TRBJ2-1, with 10 bases identical to TRBD2. This CDR3 is 16 amino acids long. Germline loops: CDR1 SGHVS, CDR2 FNYEAQ. V dropped 3 bases and J dropped 6; count of bases not matched to a gene: 8. The CDR3 coding sequence is TGTGCCAGCAGCTTGGTGACTAGCGGGCTCACCAATGAGCAGTTCTTC. Translation: CASSLVTSGLTNEQFF.

The chain employs TRBV7-2 and TRBJ2-1, with unresolved D. The CDR3 has 13 residues. V was pared by 8 bases and J by 2 bases, with 10 bases between. Germline V gene lookup returns CDR1 SGHTA and CDR2 FQGNSA. The CDR3 loop is CASFGVPYNEQFF. The CDR3 DNA follows: TGTGCCAGCTTCGGCGTACCCTACAATGAGCAGTTCTTC.

Concerning this clone itself: Since no conserved phenylalanine or tryptophan closes the CDR3, a read error is the likely cause. The limits of the CDR3 on the DNA are not certain, so only TCRdb's listed CDR3 is given. This chain uses TRBV20-1 with TRBJ2-3; the table names TRBD1, a call not compared with the DNA. Germline V gene data show CDR1 as DFQATT and CDR2 as SNEGSKA (reference sequence). A total of 11 residues make up the CDR3, ends included. CDR3 loop: CSARVILVFQG.